This TCR beta chain was found in a study of T cell responses to AZD1222 COVID-19 vaccine. Findings and caveats of the study: Dominant at 160-218 and 743-854, vaccine-associated CD4 TCRs also spanned spike.

Researchers grouped second doses given at about 4 or about 12 weeks into one pool. Profiling relied on immunoSEQ multiplex PCR, and the TCRdb table lists in-frame clones only, not all of them. The sample records 180,000 or so clones, nearly 95% being singletons. The CDR3 length is 17 residues. With V trimmed by 4 bases and J by 0 bases, 11 bases remained unmatched. Germline loops: CDR1 MNHEY, CDR2 SMNVEV (reference sequence). This clone is a singleton in its sample. Its cognate antigen is unknown. The clonotype originates from an adult who received the AZD1222 COVID-19 vaccine. This specimen was peripheral blood, taken 28 days after the second AZD1222 dose. This chain links TRBV27 with TRBJ2-7, with 8 bases that match TRBD1. CDR3 protein: CASSSLRQGRISYEQYF. The CDR3 DNA reads as TGTGCCAGCAGTTCCCTACGACAGGGGAGGATCTCCTACGAGCAGTACTTC.